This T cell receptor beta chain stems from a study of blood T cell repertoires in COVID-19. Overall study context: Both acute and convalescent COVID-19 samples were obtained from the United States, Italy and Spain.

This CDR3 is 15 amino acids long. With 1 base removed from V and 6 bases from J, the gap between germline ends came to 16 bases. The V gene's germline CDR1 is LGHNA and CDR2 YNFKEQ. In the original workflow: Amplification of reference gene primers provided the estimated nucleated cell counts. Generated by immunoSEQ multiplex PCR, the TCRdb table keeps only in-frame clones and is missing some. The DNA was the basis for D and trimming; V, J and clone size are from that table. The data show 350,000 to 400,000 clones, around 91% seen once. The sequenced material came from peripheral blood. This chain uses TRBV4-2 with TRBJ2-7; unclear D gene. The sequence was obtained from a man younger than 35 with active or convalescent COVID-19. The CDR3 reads CASSQGQAVLSEQYF. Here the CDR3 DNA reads TGTGCCAGCAGCCAAGGGCAGGCCGTCCTATCCGAGCAGTACTTC.